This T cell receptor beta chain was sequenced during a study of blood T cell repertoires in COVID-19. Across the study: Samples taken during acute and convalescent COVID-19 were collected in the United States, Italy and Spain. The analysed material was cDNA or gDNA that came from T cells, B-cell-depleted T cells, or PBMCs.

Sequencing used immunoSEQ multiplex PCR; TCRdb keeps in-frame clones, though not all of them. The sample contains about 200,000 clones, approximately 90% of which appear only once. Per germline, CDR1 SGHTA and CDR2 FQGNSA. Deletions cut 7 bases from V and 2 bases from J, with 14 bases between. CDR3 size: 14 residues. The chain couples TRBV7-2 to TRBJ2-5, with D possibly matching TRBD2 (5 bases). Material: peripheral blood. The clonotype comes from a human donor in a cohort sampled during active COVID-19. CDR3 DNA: TGTGCCAGCACCCCGGGGTCACCTCAAGAGACCCAGTACTTC. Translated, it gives CASTPGSPQETQYF.